A selection of T cell receptor beta chains follows, all from one sample in a study of technical replicates of blood from a handful of donors. TCRdb's copy holds only in-frame clones and misses some; the assay was immunoSEQ multiplex PCR. This table holds fewer than 10,000 clones, 91% found once. The sample was PBMCs. The receptors derive from a human donor in good health. Each CDR3 is given with its conserved first and last residue. Fields, in order: J gene, D gene, clone size, V gene, CDR3 DNA, CDR3 protein. D genes are given only for firm matches. Size is omitted from some rows. Given values are once, few, many or a class for expanded clones.

>TRBJ2-4|TRBD1|-|TRBV5-1
TGCGCCAGCAGCTCCGGACAGGGAACTTCCTTAGCCAAAAACATTCAGTACTTC
CASSSGQGTSLAKNIQYF
>TRBJ2-1|TRBD2|-|TRBV7-3
TGTGCCAGCAGCTCTAGCGGGAGGGGCGATGAGCAGTTCTTC
CASSSSGRGDEQFF
>TRBJ2-7|TRBD2|-|TRBV6-5
TGTGCCAGCAGTTACTCGGGGACTAGCGGCCCCTACGAGCAGTACTTC
CASSYSGTSGPYEQYF
>TRBJ1-5|-|-|TRBV6-1
TGTGCCAGCAGGAATACAGGGAATAGCAATCAGCCCCAGCATTTT
CASRNTGNSNQPQHF
>TRBJ2-2|TRBD1|-|TRBV5-1
TGCGCCAGCAGCTTCTCTCCAGGGGGCACCGGGGAGCTGTTTTTT
CASSFSPGGTGELFF
>TRBJ1-5|TRBD1|-|TRBV28
TGTGCCAGCAGTGCCCGGACAGGGGGAAATCAGCCCCAGCATTTT
CASSARTGGNQPQHF
>TRBJ1-5|TRBD1|once|TRBV27
TGTGCCAGCAGTTTGGGACAGGGGATGGGTCAGCCCCAGCATTTT
CASSLGQGMGQPQHF
>TRBJ2-2|-|-|TRBV6-6
TGTGCCAGCATCTTCAGCGGGACGACAGGCGGGGAGCTGTTTTTT
CASIFSGTTGGELFF
>TRBJ1-1|-|few|TRBV7-9
TGTGCCAGCAGCTTTCCCGGGACACGGGGAATTGAAGCTTTCTTT
CASSFPGTRGIEAFF
>TRBJ2-2|-|-|TRBV28
TGTGCCAGCAGTTTTCGACAGAGGACCGGGGAGCTGTTTTTT
CASSFRQRTGELFF
>TRBJ2-7|TRBD1|-|TRBV18
TGTGCCAGCTCAGAGGGACAGGGGAGCTACGAGCAGTACTTC
CASSEGQGSYEQYF
>TRBJ1-2|-|-|TRBV11-3
TGTGCCAAAAATCAGGGGCCGAACTATGGCTACACCTTC
CAKNQGPNYGYTF
>TRBJ2-1|-|-|TRBV27
TGTGCCAGCAGTAGTCCGGGACACCCTCTGAATGAGCAGTTCTTC
CASSSPGHPLNEQFF
>TRBJ1-1|-|-|TRBV5-1
TGCGCCAGCAGCTTCCAGCAGGGAGGCGACACTGAAGCTTTCTTT
CASSFQQGGDTEAFF
>TRBJ1-2|-|-|TRBV18
TGTGCCAGCTCATCTGGTCCTTCAGCTAACTATGGCTACACCTTC
CASSSGPSANYGYTF
>TRBJ1-1|-|-|TRBV19
TGTGCCAGTAGTATTCAGGGGTACACTGAAGCTTTCTTT
CASSIQGYTEAFF
>TRBJ2-7|TRBD2|-|TRBV28
TGTGCCAGCAGTTTAAGCGGGAGAGGGTACGAGCAGTACTTC
CASSLSGRGYEQYF
>TRBJ2-3|TRBD1|-|TRBV30
TGTGCCTGGAGTGTACTACAGGGGGCAGGAGATACGCAGTATTTT
CAWSVLQGAGDTQYF
>TRBJ2-2|TRBD1|once|TRBV5-1
TGCGCCAGCAGGCCTCGGACAGGGGAGACCCCCGGGGAGCTGTTTTTT
CASRPRTGETPGELFF
>TRBJ1-1|TRBD1|-|TRBV18
TGTGCCAGCTCACCAACGACTGGACAGGGGAACACTGAAGCTTTCTTT
CASSPTTGQGNTEAFF
>TRBJ2-3|-|-|TRBV6-1
TGTGCCAGCGAGATGGAGGGAGATACGCAGTATTTT
CASEMEGDTQYF
>TRBJ2-3|TRBD1|few|TRBV6-5
TGTGCCAGCAGAGGGACAGGCCTCGAAGGTACGCAGTATTTT
CASRGTGLEGTQYF
>TRBJ1-1|-|-|TRBV30
TGTGCCTGGAGTGTAAGGGGAACTGAAGCTTTCTTT
CAWSVRGTEAFF
>TRBJ2-1|TRBD2|once|TRBV10-2
TGCGCCAGCAGGCCGGGGGGAACAGATGAGCAGTTCTTC
CASRPGGTDEQFF
>TRBJ2-7|-|-|TRBV5-1
TGCGCCAGCAGCAGAAACAGGGGAGGCTACGAGCAGTACTTC
CASSRNRGGYEQYF
>TRBJ1-1|TRBD1|-|TRBV10-3
TGTGCCATCAGTGGATCAGGGGGCGCGGACACTGAAGCTTTCTTT
CAISGSGGADTEAFF
>TRBJ1-2|TRBD1|-|TRBV28
TGTGCCAGCACCCTGGGGACAGATTATGGCTACACCTTC
CASTLGTDYGYTF
>TRBJ1-1|TRBD1|-|TRBV27
TGTGCCAGCAGTCCGAACAGGGGTTCCACTGAAGCTTTCTTT
CASSPNRGSTEAFF